The source of this T cell receptor beta chain is a study of T cells in Graves' hyperthyroidism and ophthalmopathy. Using RNA transcripts as the source, TCR beta CDR3 regions were amplified. The HTBI primer set drove a first-round RT-PCR of the TCR CDR3. TCRdb redid the calling of the multiplex PCR reads with MiXCR, one entry per CDR3 protein. Here the sample spans over 550,000 distinct CDR3 sequences, over 15% being singletons. Germline V gene sequence: CDR1 LNHNV, CDR2 YYDKDF (reference sequence). Trimming removed 0 bases at V and 0 bases at J, with 8 bases between. This CDR3 spans 15 amino acids. The source is a woman aged 18-35 years with Graves' hyperthyroidism. V usage is TRBV15 and J usage is TRBJ2-5; perhaps TRBD2 as D (6 bases). The sample comprised blood. The CDR3 sequence: CATSRDRGYQETQYF. For the CDR3, the DNA is TGTGCCACCAGCAGAGATCGGGGGTACCAAGAGACCCAGTACTTC. Variable domain in full (rest from reference TRBV15 and TRBJ2-5): DAMVIQNPRYQVTQFGKPVTLSCSQTLNHNVMYWYQQKSSQAPKLLFHYYDKDFNNEADTPDNFQSRRPNTSFCFLDIRSPGLGDTAMYLCATSRDRGYQETQYFGPGTRLLVL.